These 21 T cell receptor beta chains share one sample of origin, sequenced in a study of cytomegalovirus exposure and HLA in healthy donors. Use of 60 Vbeta and 13 Jbeta primers characterized the PCR. The repertoire was sequenced with immunoSEQ multiplex PCR; TCRdb's copy has only in-frame clones and lacks some. The sample has about 160,000 clones, around 77% seen once; the top ten hold approximately 1.3%. Source material: PBMCs. These receptors were collected from a man between 60 and 75 years old in good health and CMV-seronegative.

This clone was seen a handful of times. The J gene is TRBJ1-2, the V gene TRBV6-5; tentative D call: TRBD1 (6 bases). Per the germline V gene, CDR1 is MNHEY and CDR2 is SVGAGI. Between the trimmed V and J ends, which lost 9 bases and 2 bases, there was a span of 10 bases. The CDR3 spans 12 residues. CDR3 sequence: CASTTGNYGYTF. The CDR3 bases are TGTGCCAGTACGACAGGAAACTATGGCTACACCTTC.

A single count supports this clone. This CDR3 reads CASSQDTLAASYEQYF. CDR3 DNA sequence: TGCGCCAGCAGCCAAGACACTCTAGCGGCCTCCTACGAGCAGTACTTC. The gene calls are TRBV4-3 and TRBJ2-7; 7 nucleotides match TRBD2. This CDR3 has 16 residues. Germline CDR1 and CDR2: LGHNA and YSLEER. The V and J ends lost 0 bases and 0 bases, in that order; junction bases with no gene match: 5.

The CDR3 sequence is CASRAGGSTDTQYF. The CDR3 nucleotides read TGTGCCAGCAGAGCAGGGGGTAGCACAGATACGCAGTATTTT. V usage is TRBV28 and J usage is TRBJ2-3, with 7 positions matching TRBD1. The germline V gene encodes CDR1 MDHEN and CDR2 SYDVKM. The CDR3 length is 14 residues. V was pared by 6 bases and J by 0 bases, with 3 bases of the junction left unmatched. The full variable domain, its missing parts supplied by reference TRBV28 and TRBJ2-3, is DVKVTQSSRYLVKRTGEKVFLECVQDMDHENMFWYRQDPGLGLRLIYFSYDVKMKEKGDIPEGYSVSREKKERFSLILESASTNQTSMYLCASRAGGSTDTQYFGPGTRLTVL.

The chain employs TRBV6-6 and TRBJ2-7; 9 bases align to TRBD1. The V gene's germline CDR1 is MNHNY and CDR2 SVGAGI (reference sequence). This CDR3 region has 14 residues. V lost 6 bases to trimming and J lost 2 bases; unmatched junction nucleotides: 5. The CDR3 sequence: CASRWGQGPYEQYF. CDR3 sequence (DNA): TGTGCCAGCAGATGGGGACAGGGCCCCTACGAGCAGTACTTC.

The CDR3 bases are TGTGCCAGCAGCGAATGGGACAGGGGGCTGACAGATACGCAGTATTTT. This encodes CASSEWDRGLTDTQYF. The gene calls are TRBV5-8 and TRBJ2-3, with TRBD1 matching 12 bases. V dropped 4 bases and J dropped 3; count of bases not matched to a gene: 6. CDR3 length: 16 amino acids. From germline, CDR1 is SGHTS and CDR2 YDEGEE.

This clone was observed a handful of times. The V call is TRBV9, the J call TRBJ2-5; a weak D match, TRBD1 (6 bases). Germline CDR1 SGDLS, CDR2 YYNGEE. Trimming shortened V by 0 bases and J by 5 bases, and 11 bases separated the two germline ends. The CDR3 spans 14 residues. For the CDR3, the DNA is TGTGCCAGCAGCGTAGGGGGGCTGGGGGAGACCCAGTACTTC. Protein product: CASSVGGLGETQYF.

The sample holds a few counts of this clone. V and J are TRBV21-1 and TRBJ2-7; TRBD1 was called by the table and not checked on the DNA. TRBV21-1 is termed a pseudogene. The CDR3 spans 17 residues. CDR3 protein: CASSKGDTGTTRHEQYF. CDR3 nucleotide sequence: TGTGCCAGCAGCAAAGGAGATACCGGGACAACCAGGCACGAGCAGTACTTC.

This chain connects TRBV6-1 to TRBJ2-3, with 7 bases fitting TRBD1. Losses at the gene ends were 3 bases for V and 1 base for J; bases not matched to a gene: 4. The CDR3 contains 15 residues. In germline, CDR1 is MNHNS, CDR2 SASEGT. In nucleotides, the CDR3 is TGTGCCAGCAGTGATGACAGGGACGGCACAGATACGCAGTATTTT. This gives the protein CASSDDRDGTDTQYF.

This chain uses TRBV7-9 with TRBJ2-2; D remains unclear. The CDR3 is 16 residues long. Germline V CDR1 and CDR2: SEHNR, FQNEAQ (reference sequence). Trimming cost V 2 bases and J 1 base, with 11 bases left between them. CDR3 in amino acids: CASSLKASQNTGELFF. The CDR3 DNA reads as TGTGCCAGCAGCTTAAAAGCCTCCCAGAACACCGGGGAGCTGTTTTTT.

The gene calls are TRBV15 and TRBJ1-2; the match to TRBD1 covers 7 bases. The CDR3 is 10 amino acids. CDR1 is LNHNV, CDR2 YYDKDF, per germline (reference sequence). Trimming at V came to 10 bases and at J to 14 bases, leaving 10 bases not matched to a gene. CDR3 loop: CARKVTGETF. The CDR3 bases are TGTGCCAGAAAAGTTACAGGGGAAACCTTC.

This clone turned up a few times. The rearrangement joins TRBV5-1 to TRBJ2-7; tentatively, D is TRBD2 (5 bases). V lost 2 bases and J lost 2, with 8 bases in between. The CDR3 extends over 13 amino acids. Germline V CDR1 and CDR2: SGHRS, YFSETQ. This CDR3 reads CASSFEGPYEQYF. The CDR3 DNA follows: TGCGCCAGCAGCTTCGAGGGCCCCTACGAGCAGTACTTC.

This rearrangement joins TRBV7-8 to TRBJ1-5, with D possibly matching TRBD1 (5 bases). CDR1 is SGHVS and CDR2 is FQNEAQ in the germline V gene. The CDR3 length is 16 residues. V was pared by 2 bases and J by 0 bases, with 11 bases between. For the CDR3, the DNA is TGTGCCAGCAGCTTACTCCCAGGGCATAGCAATCAGCCCCAGCATTTT. It codes for CASSLLPGHSNQPQHF.

V and J are TRBV5-4 and TRBJ2-1; 11 bases map to TRBD1. CDR1 and CDR2 from the germline V gene are SGHNT and YYREEE (reference sequence). This CDR3 comprises 16 residues. The junction had 4 bases not matched to a gene; V was cut back by 0 bases and J by 5 bases. The CDR3 loop is CASSLVWDRGNNEQFF. The CDR3 region has the DNA TGTGCCAGCAGCTTGGTATGGGACAGGGGGAACAATGAGCAGTTCTTC.

Worth noting for this clone: Other DNA sequences from this sample encode an identical CDR3 as well. The chain combines TRBV5-1 with TRBJ1-5; possibly TRBD1 for D (5 bases). Trimming took off 2 bases at V and 3 bases at J, with 9 bases between the two ends. Germline loops: CDR1 SGHRS, CDR2 YFSETQ. The CDR3 runs to 14 residues. The CDR3 loop is CASSLTGDNQPQHF. The CDR3 region has the DNA TGCGCCAGCAGCTTAACAGGAGACAATCAGCCCCAGCATTTT.

This chain links TRBV5-6 with TRBJ2-1; tentative D call: TRBD1 (6 bases). Germline values: CDR1 SGHDT, CDR2 YYEEEE. Deletions cut 4 bases from V and 4 bases from J, with 18 bases between. This CDR3 has 16 residues. The CDR3 DNA follows: TGTGCCAGCAGCCCCCTATACAGGGAATTTTACAATGAGCAGTTCTTC. Translating it yields CASSPLYREFYNEQFF.

This clone was found a few times. This chain joins TRBV27 and TRBJ1-6; D is unresolved. The CDR3 runs 16 residues. Germline CDR1 and CDR2: MNHEY and SMNVEV (reference sequence). Trimming stripped 7 bases from V and 0 bases from J, with 13 bases between. The CDR3 loop is CASTQRPSSYNSPLHF. In nucleotides, the CDR3 is TGTGCCAGCACCCAACGCCCCAGCTCCTATAATTCACCCCTCCACTTT.

The V call is TRBV4-1, the J call TRBJ2-5; TRBD1 might be the D (6 bases). The DNA end favors TRBJ2-7, so the J call may be wrong. Germline V lookup: CDR1 MGHRA, CDR2 YSYEKL. This CDR3 region has 17 residues. Here the CDR3 reads CASSQEWPGALSHEQYF. CDR3 sequence (DNA): TGCGCCAGCAGCCAAGAATGGCCAGGGGCACTGAGCCACGAGCAGTACTTC.

In its sample, this clone was seen once. The chain's CDR3 is CASSLTQAYSNQPQHF. The DNA of the CDR3 is TGTGCCAGCAGTTTAACGCAAGCCTATAGCAATCAGCCCCAGCATTTT. This chain uses TRBV27 with TRBJ1-5; D not certain. The CDR3 consists of 16 residues. The V end was cut by 2 bases, the J end by 0 bases, with 11 bases between. Germline CDR1 and CDR2: MNHEY and SMNVEV (reference sequence).

The chain links TRBV2 to TRBJ1-2, with 7 bases aligning to TRBD1. With 8 bases clipped from V and 4 bases from J, the junction kept 7 bases outside the gene matches. The germline gives CDR1 SNHLY, CDR2 FYNNEI. The CDR3 totals 13 residues. CDR3 residues: CASGGTALYGYTF. The CDR3 DNA is TGTGCCAGCGGGGGGACAGCCCTCTATGGCTACACCTTC.

This clone has just a few counts. The chain carries TRBV7-2 and TRBJ2-5; 12 bases are a match to TRBD2. The germline V gene has CDR1 SGHTA and CDR2 FQGNSA. With 5 bases clipped from V and 5 bases from J, the junction kept 6 bases outside the gene matches. CDR3 length: 15 residues. DNA for the CDR3: TGTGCCAGCAGCCAACCCACTAGCGGGGGGGAGACCCAGTACTTC. Its protein is CASSQPTSGGETQYF.

The V gene is TRBV9, the J gene TRBJ2-3, with 7 bases lining up with TRBD2. This CDR3 spans 16 amino acids. Germline V gene data show CDR1 as SGDLS and CDR2 as YYNGEE. The V and J ends lost 0 bases and 8 bases, in that order; junction bases with no gene match: 12. The CDR3 loop is CASSVGGWGGEFTQYF. CDR3 bases: TGTGCCAGCAGCGTAGGAGGGTGGGGGGGGGAGTTTACGCAGTATTTT.